This entry is about one T cell receptor (beta chain). Its antigen remains unidentified. The sample belongs to a study of immune evolution from preneoplasia to lung adenocarcinoma. CDR3 length equals 16 residues. The junction had 12 bases not matched to a gene; V was cut back by 8 bases and J by 3 bases. CDR1 MNHEY and CDR2 SMNVEV come from the germline V gene (reference sequence). Study-level results: T cell clonality was higher in KRAS-mutant than EGFR-mutant or wild-type nodules. Top clone share appeared to fall from AAH through AIS, MIA, adenocarcinoma.

Repertoires were generated with immunoSEQ multiplex PCR, while TCRdb's copy carries only in-frame clones and drops some. The sample has almost 5,000 clones, around 80% seen once. The receptor was derived from a person between 50 and 70 years old with lung adenocarcinoma. The V gene is TRBV27, the J gene TRBJ2-7, with 11 bases lining up with TRBD1. The sample was FFPE minimally invasive lung adenocarcinoma tissue. The CDR3 DNA reads as TGTGCCAGCGCCCGGGGAGGGACAGGGGGACTCTACGAGCAGTACTTC. Translation gives CASARGGTGGLYEQYF.